Listed here are 31 T cell receptor beta chains from one sample, sequenced in a study of cytomegalovirus exposure and HLA in healthy donors. Vbeta (60) and Jbeta (13) primers were used in the PCR. Clones were read by immunoSEQ multiplex PCR, and TCRdb kept only the in-frame ones, dropping some. The data contain 150,000 to 200,000 clones, 81% of them seen just once; the ten biggest clones take up 1.3%. Sample: PBMCs. These receptors originate from a man in his fifties or sixties in good health and CMV-seropositive.

The rearrangement uses TRBV5-1 and TRBJ2-1; D might be TRBD1 (6 bases). Trimming stripped 8 bases from V and 4 bases from J, with 25 bases between. Germline CDR1 and CDR2: SGHRS and YFSETQ. The CDR3 length is 17 residues. CDR3 loop: CASFPLLRDIAYNEQFF. The CDR3 bases are TGCGCCAGTTTCCCCTTACTTCGGGACATTGCTTACAATGAGCAGTTCTTC.

The chain joins TRBV2 to TRBJ1-5, with 7 bases matching TRBD1. Unmatched junction bases numbered 7, after V lost 5 bases and J lost 3 bases. The CDR3 length is 15 residues. Germline CDR1 is SNHLY and CDR2 is FYNNEI. The CDR3 DNA sequence: TGTGCCAGCAGTACCGACAGGGTGAACAATCAGCCCCAGCATTTT. Translating it yields CASSTDRVNNQPQHF.

V is TRBV2 and J is TRBJ2-1, with D unresolved. Germline V lookup: CDR1 SNHLY, CDR2 FYNNEI. V dropped 11 bases and J dropped 0 bases, with 14 bases sitting between them. This CDR3 contains 14 residues. DNA for the CDR3: TGTGCCTCCACCACTCCGAGCTCCTACAATGAGCAGTTCTTC. Translation gives CASTTPSSYNEQFF.

J is TRBJ1-1 and V is TRBV20-1; 7 bases align to TRBD1. This CDR3 spans 11 amino acids. CDR1 is DFQATT, CDR2 SNEGSKA, per germline (reference sequence). V dropped 4 bases and J dropped 8; count of bases not matched to a gene: 4. The CDR3 region has the DNA TGCAGTGCTAAAGGGACAGAAGAAGCTTTCTTT. It is translated as CSAKGTEEAFF.

The sample holds one count of this clone. The chain combines TRBV7-2 with TRBJ2-2; D might be TRBD1 (6 bases). V was clipped by 7 bases and J by 2 bases, with 11 bases between them. In germline, CDR1 is SGHTA, CDR2 FQGNSA. This CDR3 contains 14 residues. The CDR3: CASTTGPNTGELFF. The DNA for the CDR3 is TGTGCCAGCACAACAGGGCCAAACACCGGGGAGCTGTTTTTT. The whole variable domain, filled in from reference TRBV7-2 and TRBJ2-2, reads GAGVSQSPSNKVTEKGKDVELRCDPISGHTALYWYRQSLGQGLEFLIYFQGNSAPDKSGLPSDRFSAERTGGSVSTLTIQRTQQEDSAVYLCASTTGPNTGELFFGEGSRLTVL.

The chain recombines TRBV28 with TRBJ2-2; the D is unclear. V was pared by 11 bases and J by 6 bases, with 13 bases between. Germline assignment: CDR1 MDHEN and CDR2 SYDVKM. This CDR3 comprises 12 residues. In DNA form, the CDR3 reads TGTGCCTCCTCCCCTCCGGCCGGGGAGCTGTTTTTT. Translating gives CASSPPAGELFF.

The chain couples TRBV18 to TRBJ1-5, with 8 bases that match TRBD1. The ends lost 6 bases at V and 4 bases at J; junction bases unmatched: 8. Germline CDR1 and CDR2: KGHSH and LQKENI. This CDR3 comprises 15 residues. The CDR3 DNA reads as TGTGCCAGCTCCCTCGGACAGGGCCTAAATCAGCCCCAGCATTTT. Translation: CASSLGQGLNQPQHF.

This clone was observed a handful of times. This sequence joins TRBV6-5 and TRBJ1-4, with D possibly matching TRBD1 (5 bases). Germline loops: CDR1 MNHEY, CDR2 SVGAGI. The CDR3 runs 16 residues. V dropped 0 bases and J dropped 8 bases, with 16 bases sitting between them. CDR3 in amino acids: CASSYSRVGRWEKLFF. CDR3 nucleotides: TGTGCCAGCAGTTACTCGAGAGTGGGGCGGTGGGAAAAACTGTTTTTT.

The chain couples TRBV13 to TRBJ2-1, with a possible D match to TRBD2 (6 bases). The germline gives CDR1 PRHDT, CDR2 FYEKMQ (reference sequence). V was shortened by 5 bases and J by 7 bases, with 30 bases between the two germline ends. This CDR3 contains 19 residues. CDR3 residues: CASSLFIPLAIGITNEQFF. Written as DNA, the CDR3 is TGTGCCAGCAGCCTTTTTATCCCCCTAGCGATAGGGATCACGAATGAGCAGTTCTTC.

The V gene is TRBV29-1, the J gene TRBJ2-1; 12 bases match TRBD2. V lost 7 bases to trimming and J lost 3 bases; unmatched junction nucleotides: 7. Germline V gives CDR1 SQVTM, CDR2 ANQGSEA. The length of the CDR3 is 15 residues. Written as DNA, the CDR3 is TGCAGCGCCGTCCGACTAGCGGGAGACTACAATGAGCAGTTCTTC. Its translation: CSAVRLAGDYNEQFF.

The chain combines TRBV7-2 with TRBJ1-2; a possible D gene is TRBD1 (6 bases). There are 16 residues in the CDR3. The V and J ends lost 4 bases and 0 bases respectively, with 15 bases between them. Germline values: CDR1 SGHTA, CDR2 FQGNSA. The CDR3 spells CASSSRRGTPNYGYTF. In nucleotides, the CDR3 is TGTGCCAGCAGCTCTCGAAGGGGGACCCCTAACTATGGCTACACCTTC. Combining the CDR3 with reference TRBV7-2 and TRBJ1-2 gives the whole variable domain GAGVSQSPSNKVTEKGKDVELRCDPISGHTALYWYRQSLGQGLEFLIYFQGNSAPDKSGLPSDRFSAERTGGSVSTLTIQRTQQEDSAVYLCASSSRRGTPNYGYTFGSGTRLTVV.

Notes on this clone: Additional DNA sequences in this sample encode the identical CDR3. This chain links TRBV27 with TRBJ2-7; a possible D gene is TRBD2 (6 bases). The CDR3 is made up of 14 amino acids. V lost 6 bases, J lost 2 bases, and 14 bases lay in between. Germline V lookup: CDR1 MNHEY, CDR2 SMNVEV (reference sequence). The CDR3, as DNA: TGTGCCAGCAGGGGACTCCCCCTCCCCTACGAGCAGTACTTC. This translates into CASRGLPLPYEQYF.

The genes are TRBV7-6 and TRBJ2-1, with 12 positions matching TRBD2. CDR1 SGHVS and CDR2 FNYEAQ come from the germline V gene. V was clipped by 5 bases and J by 9 bases; unmatched bases: 17. The CDR3 spans 18 residues. DNA for the CDR3: TGTGCCAGCAGCCCCCTCGGCCTAGCGGGGGGGCAATCCAGTGAGCAGTTCTTC. This encodes CASSPLGLAGGQSSEQFF.

This clone showed up just a few times. The chain combines TRBV21-1 with TRBJ1-1. TRBV21-1 is a pseudogene segment. The CDR3 extends over 14 amino acids. CDR3 sequence reads: CASSKVWGDTEAFF. CDR3 nucleotides: TGTGCCAGCAGCAAAGTATGGGGAGACACTGAAGCTTTCTTT.

The V gene is TRBV28, the J gene TRBJ2-7, with 7 bases identical to TRBD1. The CDR3 extends over 15 amino acids. Per germline, CDR1 MDHEN and CDR2 SYDVKM. J gave up 4 bases and V 8 bases, and 14 bases lay outside the gene matches. The CDR3 region has the DNA TGTGCCAGCGGGGCCCGCCTAGGACAGGCGTACGAGCAGTACTTC. It yields the protein CASGARLGQAYEQYF.

The V gene is TRBV4-1, the J gene TRBJ1-4; 8 nucleotides line up with TRBD1. The CDR3 length is 15 residues. From germline, CDR1 is MGHRA and CDR2 YSYEKL. With 4 bases clipped from V and 2 bases from J, the junction kept 3 bases outside the gene matches. For the CDR3, the DNA is TGCGCCAGCAGCCCGGACAGGGTCACTAATGAAAAACTGTTTTTT. Protein sequence: CASSPDRVTNEKLFF.

The chain is built from TRBV27 and TRBJ2-7; 10 bases are a match to TRBD1. This CDR3 comprises 14 residues. V dropped 8 bases and J dropped 3; count of bases not matched to a gene: 7. Germline CDR1 reads MNHEY; CDR2 reads SMNVEV (reference sequence). The CDR3 is CASSFGTGDYEQYF. The CDR3 DNA follows: TGTGCCAGCTCATTCGGGACAGGGGACTACGAGCAGTACTTC.

This sequence joins TRBV28 and TRBJ1-2; the D is unclear. CDR1 is MDHEN and CDR2 is SYDVKM in the germline V gene. This CDR3 is built from 12 residues. V was pared by 3 bases and J by 3 bases, with 5 bases between. This CDR3 reads CASSFFYYGYTF. The CDR3 DNA reads as TGTGCCAGCAGTTTTTTCTACTATGGCTACACCTTC.

The J gene is TRBJ1-5, the V gene TRBV6-1; maybe TRBD1 (6 bases). This CDR3 spans 14 amino acids. Trimming shortened V by 4 bases and J by 1 base, and 8 bases separated the two germline ends. CDR1 and CDR2 (germline): MNHNS, SASEGT. CDR3 amino acids: CASSARGSNQPQHF. DNA for the CDR3: TGTGCCAGCAGTGCGAGGGGGAGCAATCAGCCCCAGCATTTT.

This clone came up a few times. CDR3 sequence: CASSLGAEYGYTF. CDR3 coding DNA: TGTGCCAGCAGCTTAGGTGCCGAGTATGGCTACACCTTC. The chain links TRBV7-9 to TRBJ1-2; D remains unclear. Trimming cost V 1 base and J 5 bases, with 8 bases left between them. Germline values: CDR1 SEHNR, CDR2 FQNEAQ (reference sequence). The CDR3 sequence is 13 residues long.

The J gene is TRBJ2-7, the V gene TRBV2, with D perhaps matching TRBD2 (6 bases). V was cut by 5 bases and J by 4 bases, with 18 bases left in between. The CDR3 loop spans 15 amino acids. The V gene's germline CDR1 is SNHLY and CDR2 FYNNEI. The chain's CDR3 is CASSTSSWREYEQYF. The CDR3 bases are TGTGCCAGCAGTACCTCGTCGTGGAGGGAATACGAGCAGTACTTC.

The CDR3 here is CASSESSQGINEQFF. DNA of the CDR3: TGCGCCAGCAGTGAGTCATCACAGGGTATCAATGAGCAGTTCTTC. V usage is TRBV10-1 and J usage is TRBJ2-1, with a possible D match to TRBD1 (6 bases). Germline assignment: CDR1 WNHNN and CDR2 SYGVQD (reference sequence). Trimming cost V 0 bases and J 6 bases, with 12 bases left between them. CDR3 length: 15 amino acids.

V usage is TRBV7-2 and J usage is TRBJ2-1, with a tentative D call TRBD2 (5 bases). CDR1 and CDR2 from the germline V gene are SGHTA and FQGNSA. With 1 base removed from V and 10 bases from J, the gap between germline ends came to 14 bases. The CDR3 sequence is 14 residues long. DNA of the CDR3: TGTGCCAGCAGCTTAGGGAGGCGGGCTAGCGAGCAGTTCTTC. Amino acids: CASSLGRRASEQFF.

The CDR3 sequence: CASSSADRGDTGELFF. In DNA form, the CDR3 reads TGTGCCAGCAGTTCCGCGGACAGGGGCGACACCGGGGAGCTGTTTTTT. This sequence joins TRBV28 and TRBJ2-2; TRBD1 agrees at 9 bases. Per the germline V gene, CDR1 is MDHEN and CDR2 is SYDVKM. The CDR3 runs 16 residues. The V segment lost 4 bases and the J segment 3 bases; nucleotides outside the gene matches: 6.

The chain uses TRBV7-9 and TRBJ2-7; a weak D match, TRBD2 (6 bases). Germline V lookup: CDR1 SEHNR, CDR2 FQNEAQ (reference sequence). CDR3 length: 14 amino acids. The V and J ends lost 1 base and 6 bases respectively, with 13 bases between them. This CDR3 is CASSLGPLRGEQYF. The CDR3 DNA reads TGTGCCAGCAGCTTAGGACCCCTGCGGGGCGAGCAGTACTTC.

This chain joins TRBV4-1 and TRBJ2-7, with D perhaps matching TRBD1 (6 bases). The germline V and J ends were trimmed by 1 base and 1 base, with 8 bases remaining between them. The CDR3 loop spans 14 amino acids. Germline assignment: CDR1 MGHRA and CDR2 YSYEKL. The CDR3 DNA is TGCGCCAGCAGCCAAGCGGACAGATCCTACGAGCAGTACTTC. Its translation: CASSQADRSYEQYF.

The gene calls are TRBV7-2 and TRBJ2-4; D may be TRBD1 (6 bases). V was trimmed by 5 bases and J by 0 bases, leaving 8 bases between them. Germline lookup yields CDR1 SGHTA and CDR2 FQGNSA. The CDR3 contains 14 residues. CDR3 nucleotide sequence: TGTGCCAGCAGCCCAGGGGTAGCCAAAAACATTCAGTACTTC. Residues: CASSPGVAKNIQYF.

In this sample, this clone turned up a few times. The rearrangement links TRBV6-5 to TRBJ2-2; no clear D. Trimming cost V 4 bases and J 1 base, with 10 bases left between them. The CDR3 has 15 amino acids. Germline V gene sequence: CDR1 MNHEY, CDR2 SVGAGI. CDR3 DNA: TGTGCCAGCAGTTGGAGACCCATGAACACCGGGGAGCTGTTTTTT. It encodes CASSWRPMNTGELFF.

This chain connects TRBV6-5 to TRBJ1-2, with 9 bases matching TRBD1. In germline, CDR1 is MNHEY, CDR2 SVGAGI. V lost 4 bases, J lost 4 bases, and 7 bases stayed unmatched. CDR3 size: 15 residues. As DNA, the CDR3 is TGTGCCAGCAGTTTGAGGACAGGGGCCAGCTATGGCTACACCTTC. Translating gives CASSLRTGASYGYTF.

CDR3 sequence reads: CASSLDRAYNEKLFF. The CDR3 nucleotides are TGCGCCAGCAGCTTGGACAGGGCTTATAATGAAAAACTGTTTTTT. The chain combines TRBV5-1 with TRBJ1-4; D is perhaps TRBD1 (6 bases). CDR1 is SGHRS, CDR2 YFSETQ, per germline. V was trimmed by 0 bases and J by 4 bases, leaving 10 bases between them. The CDR3 totals 15 residues.

The chain combines TRBV7-6 with TRBJ2-7; possible D gene TRBD2, 6 bases. CDR1 SGHVS and CDR2 FNYEAQ come from the germline V gene. The CDR3 sequence is 15 residues long. The V end was cut by 5 bases, the J end by 3 bases, with 17 bases between. This CDR3 is CASSPLGGVLYEQYF. CDR3 in DNA: TGTGCCAGCAGCCCCCTCGGAGGGGTCCTCTACGAGCAGTACTTC.